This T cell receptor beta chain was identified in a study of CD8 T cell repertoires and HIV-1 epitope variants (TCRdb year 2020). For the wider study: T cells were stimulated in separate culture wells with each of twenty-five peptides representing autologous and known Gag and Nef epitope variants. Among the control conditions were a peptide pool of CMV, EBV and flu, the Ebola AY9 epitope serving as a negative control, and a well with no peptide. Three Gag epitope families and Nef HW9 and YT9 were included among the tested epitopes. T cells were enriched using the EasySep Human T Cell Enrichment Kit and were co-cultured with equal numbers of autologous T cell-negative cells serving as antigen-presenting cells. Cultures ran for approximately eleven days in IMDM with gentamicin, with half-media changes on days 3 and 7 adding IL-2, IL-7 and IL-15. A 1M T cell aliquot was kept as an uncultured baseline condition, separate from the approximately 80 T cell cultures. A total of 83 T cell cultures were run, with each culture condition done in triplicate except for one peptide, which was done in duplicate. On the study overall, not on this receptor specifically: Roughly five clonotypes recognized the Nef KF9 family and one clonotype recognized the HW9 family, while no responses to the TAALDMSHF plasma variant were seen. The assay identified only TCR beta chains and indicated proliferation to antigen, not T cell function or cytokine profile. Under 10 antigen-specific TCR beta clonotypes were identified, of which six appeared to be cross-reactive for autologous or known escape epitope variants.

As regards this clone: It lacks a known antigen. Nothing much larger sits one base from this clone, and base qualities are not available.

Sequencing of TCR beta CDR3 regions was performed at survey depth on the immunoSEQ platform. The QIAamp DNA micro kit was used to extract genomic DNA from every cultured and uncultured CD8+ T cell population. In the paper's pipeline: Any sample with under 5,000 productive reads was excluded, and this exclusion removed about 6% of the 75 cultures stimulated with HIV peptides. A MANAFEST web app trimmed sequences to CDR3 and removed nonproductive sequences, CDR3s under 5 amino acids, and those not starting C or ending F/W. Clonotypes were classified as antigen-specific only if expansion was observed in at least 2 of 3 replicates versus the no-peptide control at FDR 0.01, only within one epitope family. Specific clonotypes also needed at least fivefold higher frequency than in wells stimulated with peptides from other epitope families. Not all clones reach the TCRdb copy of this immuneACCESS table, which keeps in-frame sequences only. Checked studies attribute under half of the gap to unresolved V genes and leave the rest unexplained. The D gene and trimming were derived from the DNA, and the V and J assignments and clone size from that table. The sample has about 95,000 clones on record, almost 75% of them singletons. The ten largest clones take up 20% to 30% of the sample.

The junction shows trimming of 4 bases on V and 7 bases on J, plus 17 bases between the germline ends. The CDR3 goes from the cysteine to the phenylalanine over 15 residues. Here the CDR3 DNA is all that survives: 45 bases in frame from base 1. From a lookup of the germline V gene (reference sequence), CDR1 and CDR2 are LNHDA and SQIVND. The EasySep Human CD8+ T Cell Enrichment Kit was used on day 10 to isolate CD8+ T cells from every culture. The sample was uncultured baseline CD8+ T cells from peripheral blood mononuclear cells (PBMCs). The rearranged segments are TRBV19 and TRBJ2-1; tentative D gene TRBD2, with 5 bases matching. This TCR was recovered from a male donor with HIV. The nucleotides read TGTGCCAGTAGTAGGGCTAGAGGGAATCGGAATGAGCAGTTCTTC. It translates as CASSRARGNRNEQFF. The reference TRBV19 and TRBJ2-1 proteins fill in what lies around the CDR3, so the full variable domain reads DGGITQSPKYLFRKEGQNVTLSCEQNLNHDAMYWYRQDPGQGLRLIYYSQIVNDFQKGDIAEGYSVSREKKESFPLTVTSAQKNPTAFYLCASSRARGNRNEQFFGPGTRLTVL.